This T cell receptor beta chain originates from a study of early T cells in non-severe SARS-CoV-2 infection. Looking at the study overall: Unsorted whole-blood RNA was sequenced in bulk, leaving chains unpaired. Overall study results and limits: Matching against VDJdb likely underestimated virus-specific expansions, favoring anti-spike CD8.

The V gene's germline CDR1 is GTSNPN and CDR2 SVGIG (reference sequence). This CDR3 has 11 amino acids. Attachment of unique molecular identifiers to individual cDNA molecules was performed. TCRdb redid the calling of the 5' RACE reads with MiXCR, one entry per CDR3 protein. The table records roughly 70,000 distinct CDR3 sequences, about 12% of them present only once. This clonotype has a count of ten or more. The antigen is unknown. The sequenced material came from whole blood. The chain has TRBV30 and TRBJ2-3, with D tentatively TRBD2 (7 bases). The receptor's source is an adult who was a healthcare worker with PCR-confirmed SARS-CoV-2 infection or an uninfected control (not recorded which). CDR3 residues: CAAGAEDTQYF. Written as DNA, the CDR3 is TGTGCTGCGGGGGCGGAAGATACGCAGTATTTT.